This T cell receptor (beta chain) originates from a study of human T cells and chemical hapten exposure. A note on this clonotype: No antigen is known for it.

The CDR3 covers 14 residues. CDR1 DFQATT and CDR2 SNEGSKA come from the germline V gene (reference sequence). Trimming cost V 1 base and J 7 bases, with 14 bases left between them. Under the authors' procedure: Across samples, TCR counts had a median of around 100,000 and ranged from about 20,000 to 750,000. TCRdb analysed the RACE reads with MiXCR anew, one entry per CDR3 protein. TCRdb's processing, not the authors' own work, is the source of the V and J calls. The table has over 85,000 distinct CDR3 sequences, approximately 10% seen once. Study findings and constraints: Once DPC sensitization occurred, TCRs above 1 in 1000 frequency showed no change.

Time point described: healthy volunteer bleed at 2 weeks. Total RNA was isolated from unfractionated whole blood. Sequences were obtained from whole blood. The sequence was collected from a female donor in good health. Some clones in this sample may be carry-over from other donors' samples. This sequence joins TRBV20-1 and TRBJ1-5; TRBD1 might be the D (5 bases). The CDR3 DNA reads TGCAGTGCTAGAGCTGTCAGGGAAGGCCAGCCCCAGCATTTT. This encodes CSARAVREGQPQHF.